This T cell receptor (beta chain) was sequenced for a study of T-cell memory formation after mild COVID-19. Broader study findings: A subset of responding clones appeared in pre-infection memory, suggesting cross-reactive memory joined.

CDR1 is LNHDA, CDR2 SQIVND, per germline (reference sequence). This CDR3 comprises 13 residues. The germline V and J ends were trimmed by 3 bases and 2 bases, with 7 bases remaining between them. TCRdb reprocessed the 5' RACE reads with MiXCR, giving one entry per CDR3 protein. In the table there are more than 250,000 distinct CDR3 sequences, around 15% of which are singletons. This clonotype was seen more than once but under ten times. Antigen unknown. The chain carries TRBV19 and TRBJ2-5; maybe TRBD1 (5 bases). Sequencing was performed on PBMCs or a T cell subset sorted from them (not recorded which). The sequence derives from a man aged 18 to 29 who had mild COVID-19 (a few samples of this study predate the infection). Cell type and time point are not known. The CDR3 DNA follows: TGTGCCAGTAGTATCCGACAGCAAGAGACCCAGTACTTC. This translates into CASSIRQQETQYF. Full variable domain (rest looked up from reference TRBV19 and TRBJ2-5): DGGITQSPKYLFRKEGQNVTLSCEQNLNHDAMYWYRQDPGQGLRLIYYSQIVNDFQKGDIAEGYSVSREKKESFPLTVTSAQKNPTAFYLCASSIRQQETQYFGPGTRLLVL.